Following are 19 T cell receptor beta chains from one sample sequenced in a study of blood T cell repertoires in COVID-19. Profiled with immunoSEQ multiplex PCR; TCRdb holds only in-frame clones, not every one. In the table there are approximately 280,000 clones, 85% to 90% of which are singletons. Sequenced input: PBMCs or T cells enriched from blood (not recorded which). The receptors derive from a woman aged 55 to 70 who had recovered from COVID-19.

This chain connects TRBV5-4 to TRBJ1-1; TRBD1 aligns across 8 bases. This CDR3 has 15 amino acids. V lost 4 bases to trimming and J lost 5 bases; unmatched junction nucleotides: 10. Per germline, CDR1 SGHNT and CDR2 YYREEE (reference sequence). CDR3 loop: CASSLGQGAGTEAFF. The CDR3 nucleotides are TGTGCCAGCAGCCTCGGACAGGGTGCGGGGACTGAAGCTTTCTTT.

This chain joins TRBV7-9 and TRBJ1-1; maybe TRBD1 (5 bases). The CDR3 is 13 residues long. CDR1 and CDR2 (germline): SEHNR, FQNEAQ (reference sequence). Trimming took off 3 bases at V and 5 bases at J, with 10 bases between the two ends. The CDR3 DNA reads as TGTGCCAGCAGCTTGGGGGAGGGGACTGAAGCTTTCTTT. It codes for CASSLGEGTEAFF.

In DNA, the CDR3 is TGTGCCAGTAGCCTGACAGTGCACTATGGCTACACCTTC. Encoded protein: CASSLTVHYGYTF. The J gene is TRBJ1-2, the V gene TRBV19; maybe TRBD1 (5 bases). This CDR3 is built from 13 residues. CDR1 is LNHDA, CDR2 SQIVND, per germline (reference sequence). The germline V and J ends were trimmed by 6 bases and 3 bases, with 11 bases remaining between them.

The chain is built from TRBV28 and TRBJ1-3; tentative D call: TRBD1 (5 bases). The CDR3 totals 12 residues. CDR1 is MDHEN and CDR2 is SYDVKM in the germline V gene. Trimming removed 8 bases at V and 5 bases at J, with 10 bases between. DNA of the CDR3: TGTGCCAGCGGGGCGAAGAGAAACACCATATATTTT. Translation: CASGAKRNTIYF.

The chain uses TRBV9 and TRBJ2-1; 8 positions agree with TRBD2. The germline V gene has CDR1 SGDLS and CDR2 YYNGEE. Germline trimming cut 0 bases from V and 6 bases from J; bases unmatched to any gene: 5. This CDR3 has 15 amino acids. The CDR3 region has the DNA TGTGCCAGCAGCGTAGACGGGGGGGCTCCCAATGAGCAGTTCTTC. It translates to CASSVDGGAPNEQFF.

The V and J genes are TRBV24-1 and TRBJ1-2; unclear D gene. The germline V and J ends were trimmed by 4 bases and 4 bases, with 12 bases remaining between them. CDR3 size: 14 residues. Germline CDR1 reads KGHDR; CDR2 reads SFDVKD. This chain's CDR3 is CATSDPERLYGYTF. The CDR3 nucleotides are TGTGCCACCAGTGACCCGGAGAGACTCTATGGCTACACCTTC.

This sequence joins TRBV12-3 or TRBV12-4 and TRBJ2-1; D is unresolved. CDR3 size: 11 residues. V lost 7 bases and J lost 13, with 14 bases in between. The CDR3 sequence: CASTSEHRQFF. Written as DNA, the CDR3 is TGTGCCAGCACATCAGAACACCGACAGTTCTTC.

The chain couples TRBV19 to TRBJ2-7; 11 bases line up with TRBD1. The germline V gene encodes CDR1 LNHDA and CDR2 SQIVND (reference sequence). The V segment lost 6 bases and the J segment 3 bases; nucleotides outside the gene matches: 7. CDR3 size: 15 residues. CDR3: CASSESGTGGYEQYF. The CDR3 nucleotides read TGTGCCAGTAGCGAATCCGGGACAGGGGGCTACGAGCAGTACTTC.

The sample holds one count of this clone. The chain is built from TRBV7-9 and TRBJ2-5, with 7 bases lining up with TRBD1. Trimming removed 4 bases from V and 6 bases from J; junction bases left unmatched: 14. Per germline, CDR1 SEHNR and CDR2 FQNEAQ (reference sequence). There are 16 residues in the CDR3. CDR3 nucleotide sequence: TGTGCCAGCAGCTACCCCCCCCGGACAGGCCCTCAGACCCAGTACTTC. It encodes CASSYPPRTGPQTQYF.

The chain employs TRBV10-3 and TRBJ1-2; 7 nucleotides match TRBD1. J lost 1 base, V lost 2 bases, and 7 bases had no gene match. CDR3 length equals 16 residues. The germline V gene encodes CDR1 ENHRY and CDR2 SYGVKD. The CDR3 region is CAISEAQGVLNYGYTF. CDR3 bases: TGTGCCATCAGTGAGGCCCAGGGGGTGCTTAACTATGGCTACACCTTC.

The chain uses TRBV2 and TRBJ1-5; maybe TRBD1 (5 bases). V was clipped by 6 bases and J by 2 bases, with 11 bases between them. Germline V gene sequence: CDR1 SNHLY, CDR2 FYNNEI. The CDR3 has 14 amino acids. This CDR3 is CASRVIGGNQPQHF. CDR3 nucleotide sequence: TGTGCCAGCAGGGTAATAGGGGGCAATCAGCCCCAGCATTTT.

The chain links TRBV9 to TRBJ2-5, with a tentative D call TRBD2 (5 bases). V gave up 0 bases and J gave up 3 bases, with 6 bases separating them. CDR3 size: 13 residues. CDR1 SGDLS and CDR2 YYNGEE come from the germline V gene. CDR3 nucleotide sequence: TGTGCCAGCAGCGTAGGAGGGAAAGAGACCCAGTACTTC. Translated, it gives CASSVGGKETQYF. The full variable domain, with the rest looked up from reference TRBV9 and TRBJ2-5, is DSGVTQTPKHLITATGQRVTLRCSPRSGDLSVYWYQQSLDQGLQFLIQYYNGEERAKGNILERFSAQQFPDLHSELNLSSLELGDSALYFCASSVGGKETQYFGPGTRLLVL.

This chain uses TRBV27 with TRBJ1-4; D may be TRBD1 (6 bases). V dropped 3 bases and J dropped 0 bases, with 8 bases sitting between them. The length of the CDR3 is 15 residues. Germline V gives CDR1 MNHEY, CDR2 SMNVEV (reference sequence). The CDR3 here is CASSLYRATNEKLFF. Written as DNA, the CDR3 is TGTGCCAGCAGTTTGTACAGGGCAACTAATGAAAAACTGTTTTTT.

The rearrangement links TRBV2 to TRBJ1-2; 9 positions match TRBD1. This CDR3 has 14 residues. V gave up 7 bases and J gave up 6 bases; unmatched junction bases: 9. Looked up from germline, CDR1 is SNHLY and CDR2 is FYNNEI. The CDR3 loop is CASTRDREVNGYTF. The CDR3 bases are TGTGCCAGCACTCGGGACAGGGAAGTAAATGGCTACACCTTC. Drawing the rest from reference TRBV2 and TRBJ1-2, the complete variable domain is EPEVTQTPSHQVTQMGQEVILRCVPISNHLYFYWYRQILGQKVEFLVSFYNNEISEKSEIFDDQFSVERPDGSNFTLKIRSTKLEDSAMYFCASTRDREVNGYTFGSGTRLTVV.

The chain uses TRBV28 and TRBJ1-2; 8 nucleotides align to TRBD1. Germline CDR1 MDHEN, CDR2 SYDVKM. The CDR3 is 15 amino acids. The ends lost 7 bases at V and 4 bases at J; junction bases unmatched: 11. CDR3 nucleotides: TGTGCCAGCACCTCACTACAGGGGGGAAGCTATGGCTACACCTTC. This codes for CASTSLQGGSYGYTF.

The J gene is TRBJ1-1, the V gene TRBV28; the D gene is possibly TRBD1 (5 bases). CDR3 length: 14 amino acids. The germline V gene has CDR1 MDHEN and CDR2 SYDVKM. With 5 bases removed from V and 0 bases from J, the gap between germline ends came to 10 bases. The CDR3 DNA sequence: TGTGCCAGCAGTCTAATGGGGCTGAACACTGAAGCTTTCTTT. This sequence encodes CASSLMGLNTEAFF.

This sequence joins TRBV5-1 and TRBJ1-1; D unresolved. The CDR3 consists of 11 residues. CDR1 SGHRS and CDR2 YFSETQ come from the germline V gene. V was clipped by 5 bases and J by 5 bases, with 7 bases between them. In nucleotides, the CDR3 is TGCGCCAGCAGGCGGGATACTGAAGCTTTCTTT. Translation: CASRRDTEAFF.

The chain combines TRBV2 with TRBJ1-6, with 8 bases identical to TRBD1. The junction had 11 bases not matched to a gene; V was cut back by 6 bases and J by 7 bases. CDR3 length: 16 amino acids. Germline V CDR1 and CDR2: SNHLY, FYNNEI. As DNA, the CDR3 is TGTGCCAGCAGAGCGGACAGGGCTCAAACCAATTCACCCCTCCACTTT. Its protein product is CASRADRAQTNSPLHF.

In this sample, this clone turned up a few times. The chain is built from TRBV19 and TRBJ2-5, with 7 positions matching TRBD2. The CDR3 length is 15 residues. Germline CDR1 LNHDA, CDR2 SQIVND (reference sequence). Trimming removed 5 bases from V and 5 bases from J; junction bases left unmatched: 11. The CDR3 loop is CASSLSGWGGETQYF. The CDR3 nucleotides are TGTGCCAGTAGTCTGTCGGGGTGGGGAGGGGAGACCCAGTACTTC.